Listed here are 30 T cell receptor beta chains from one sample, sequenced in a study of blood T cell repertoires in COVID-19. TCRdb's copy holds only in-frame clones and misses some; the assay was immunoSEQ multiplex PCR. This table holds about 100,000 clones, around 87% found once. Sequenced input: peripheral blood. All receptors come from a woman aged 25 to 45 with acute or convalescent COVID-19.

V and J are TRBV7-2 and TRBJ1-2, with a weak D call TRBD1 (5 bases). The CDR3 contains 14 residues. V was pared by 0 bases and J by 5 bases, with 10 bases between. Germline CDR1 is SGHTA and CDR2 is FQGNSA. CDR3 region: CASSLATGYYGYTF. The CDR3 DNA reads TGTGCCAGCAGCTTAGCCACAGGATATTATGGCTACACCTTC.

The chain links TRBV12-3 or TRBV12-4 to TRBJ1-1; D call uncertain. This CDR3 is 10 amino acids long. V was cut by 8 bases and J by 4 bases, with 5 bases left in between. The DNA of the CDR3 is TGTGCCAGCCAGGCCACTGAAGCTTTCTTT. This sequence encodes CASQATEAFF.

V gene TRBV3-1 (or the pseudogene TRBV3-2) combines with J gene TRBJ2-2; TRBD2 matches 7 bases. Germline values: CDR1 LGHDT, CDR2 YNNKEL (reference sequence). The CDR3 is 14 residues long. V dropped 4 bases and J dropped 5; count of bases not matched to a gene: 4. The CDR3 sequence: CASSPLGGTGELFF. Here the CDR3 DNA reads TGTGCCAGCAGCCCCCTGGGGGGGACCGGGGAGCTGTTTTTT.

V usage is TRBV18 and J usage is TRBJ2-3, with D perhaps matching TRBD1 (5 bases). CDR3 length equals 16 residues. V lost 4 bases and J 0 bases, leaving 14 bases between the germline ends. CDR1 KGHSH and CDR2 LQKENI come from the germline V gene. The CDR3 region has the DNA TGTGCCAGCTCACTTTGGACACCCGAGAGCACAGATACGCAGTATTTT. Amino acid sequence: CASSLWTPESTDTQYF. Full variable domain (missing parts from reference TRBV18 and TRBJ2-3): NAGVMQNPRHLVRRRGQEARLRCSPMKGHSHVYWYRQLPEEGLKFMVYLQKENIIDESGMPKERFSAEFPKEGPSILRIQQVVRGDSAAYFCASSLWTPESTDTQYFGPGTRLTVL.

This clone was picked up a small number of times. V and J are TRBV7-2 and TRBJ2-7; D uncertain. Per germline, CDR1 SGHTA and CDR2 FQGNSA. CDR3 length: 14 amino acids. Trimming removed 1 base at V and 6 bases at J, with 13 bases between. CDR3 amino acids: CASSLGPGLVEQYF. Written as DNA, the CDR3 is TGTGCCAGCAGCTTAGGTCCAGGCCTGGTCGAGCAGTACTTC. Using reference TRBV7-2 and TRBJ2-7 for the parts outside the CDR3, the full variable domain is GAGVSQSPSNKVTEKGKDVELRCDPISGHTALYWYRQSLGQGLEFLIYFQGNSAPDKSGLPSDRFSAERTGGSVSTLTIQRTQQEDSAVYLCASSLGPGLVEQYFGPGTRLTVT.

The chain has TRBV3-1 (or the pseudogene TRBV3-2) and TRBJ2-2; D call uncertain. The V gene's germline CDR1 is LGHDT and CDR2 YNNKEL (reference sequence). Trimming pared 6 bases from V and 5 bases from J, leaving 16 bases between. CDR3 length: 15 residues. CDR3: CASRRVLAETGELFF. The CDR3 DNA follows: TGTGCCAGCAGAAGAGTCCTTGCCGAGACCGGGGAGCTGTTTTTT.

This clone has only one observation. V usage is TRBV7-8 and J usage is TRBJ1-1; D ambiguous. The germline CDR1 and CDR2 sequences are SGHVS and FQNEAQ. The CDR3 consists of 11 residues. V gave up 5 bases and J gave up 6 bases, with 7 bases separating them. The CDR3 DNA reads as TGTGCCAGCAGCCCGGTGGCTGAAGCTTTCTTT. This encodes CASSPVAEAFF.

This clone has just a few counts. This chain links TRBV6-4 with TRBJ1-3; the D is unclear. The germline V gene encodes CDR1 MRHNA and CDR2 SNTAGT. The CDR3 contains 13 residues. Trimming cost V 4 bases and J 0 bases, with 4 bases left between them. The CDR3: CASSGRSGNTIYF. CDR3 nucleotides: TGTGCCAGCAGTGGTCGCTCTGGAAACACCATATATTTT.

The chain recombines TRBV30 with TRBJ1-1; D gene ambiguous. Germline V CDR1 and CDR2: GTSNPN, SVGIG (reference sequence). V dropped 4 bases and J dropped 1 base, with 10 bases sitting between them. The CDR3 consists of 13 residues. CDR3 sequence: CAWTEAANTEAFF. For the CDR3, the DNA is TGTGCCTGGACGGAGGCTGCGAACACTGAAGCTTTCTTT. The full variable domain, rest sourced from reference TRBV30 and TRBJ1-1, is SQTIHQWPATLVQPVGSPLSLECTVEGTSNPNLYWYRQAAGRGLQLLFYSVGIGQISSEVPQNLSASRPQDRQFILSSKKLLLSDSGFYLCAWTEAANTEAFFGQGTRLTVV.

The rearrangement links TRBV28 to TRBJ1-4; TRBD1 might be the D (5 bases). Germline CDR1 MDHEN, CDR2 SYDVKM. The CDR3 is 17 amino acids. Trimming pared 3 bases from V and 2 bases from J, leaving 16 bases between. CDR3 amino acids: CASSFVGGLLTNEKLFF. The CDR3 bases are TGTGCCAGCAGTTTTGTGGGGGGTTTGTTGACTAATGAAAAACTGTTTTTT.

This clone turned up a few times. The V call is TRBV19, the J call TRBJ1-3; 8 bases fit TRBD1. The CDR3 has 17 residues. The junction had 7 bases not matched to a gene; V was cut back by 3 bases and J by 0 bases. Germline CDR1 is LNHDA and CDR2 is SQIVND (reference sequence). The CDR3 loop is CASSMDRAENSGNTIYF. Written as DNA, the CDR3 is TGTGCCAGTAGTATGGACAGGGCGGAGAACTCTGGAAACACCATATATTTT. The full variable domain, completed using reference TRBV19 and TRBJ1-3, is DGGITQSPKYLFRKEGQNVTLSCEQNLNHDAMYWYRQDPGQGLRLIYYSQIVNDFQKGDIAEGYSVSREKKESFPLTVTSAQKNPTAFYLCASSMDRAENSGNTIYFGEGSWLTVV.

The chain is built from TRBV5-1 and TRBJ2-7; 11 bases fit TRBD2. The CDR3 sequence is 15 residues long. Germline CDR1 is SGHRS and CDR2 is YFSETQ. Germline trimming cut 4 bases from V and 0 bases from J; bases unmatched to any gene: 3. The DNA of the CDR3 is TGCGCCAGCAGCGCACTAGCGGGGGTCTCCTACGAGCAGTACTTC. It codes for CASSALAGVSYEQYF.

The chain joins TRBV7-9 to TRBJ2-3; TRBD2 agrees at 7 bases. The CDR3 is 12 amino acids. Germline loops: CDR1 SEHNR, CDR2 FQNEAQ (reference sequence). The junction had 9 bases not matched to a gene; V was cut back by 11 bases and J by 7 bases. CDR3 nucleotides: TGTGCCGGAGATAGCGGGTCCTATACGCAGTATTTT. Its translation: CAGDSGSYTQYF.

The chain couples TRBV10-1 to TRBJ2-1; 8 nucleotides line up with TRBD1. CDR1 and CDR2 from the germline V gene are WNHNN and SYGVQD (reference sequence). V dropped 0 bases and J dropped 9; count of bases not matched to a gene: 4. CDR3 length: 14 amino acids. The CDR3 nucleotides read TGCGCCAGCAGTGAGTCGACAGGGGTGGGTGAGCAGTTCTTC. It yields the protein CASSESTGVGEQFF.

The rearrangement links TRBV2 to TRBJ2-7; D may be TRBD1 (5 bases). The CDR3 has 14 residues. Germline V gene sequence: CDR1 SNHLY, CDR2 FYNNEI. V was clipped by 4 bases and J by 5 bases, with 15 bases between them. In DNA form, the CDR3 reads TGTGCCAGCAGTGGAAGGGGTAGCACCCACGAGCAGTACTTC. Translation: CASSGRGSTHEQYF.

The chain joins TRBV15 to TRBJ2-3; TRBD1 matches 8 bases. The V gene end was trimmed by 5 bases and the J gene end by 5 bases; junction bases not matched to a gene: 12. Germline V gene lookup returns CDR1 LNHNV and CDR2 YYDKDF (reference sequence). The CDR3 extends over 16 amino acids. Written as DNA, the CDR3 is TGTGCCACCAGCGTACCACAGGGGGATTGGGGAGATACGCAGTATTTT. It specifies CATSVPQGDWGDTQYF. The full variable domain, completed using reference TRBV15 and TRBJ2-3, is DAMVIQNPRYQVTQFGKPVTLSCSQTLNHNVMYWYQQKSSQAPKLLFHYYDKDFNNEADTPDNFQSRRPNTSFCFLDIRSPGLGDTAMYLCATSVPQGDWGDTQYFGPGTRLTVL.

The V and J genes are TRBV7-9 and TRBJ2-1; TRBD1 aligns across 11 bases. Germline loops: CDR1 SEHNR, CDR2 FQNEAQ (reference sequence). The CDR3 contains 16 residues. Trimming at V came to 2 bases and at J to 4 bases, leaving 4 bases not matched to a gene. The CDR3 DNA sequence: TGTGCCAGCAGCTTACCCGGGACAGGGGGGTACAATGAGCAGTTCTTC. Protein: CASSLPGTGGYNEQFF.

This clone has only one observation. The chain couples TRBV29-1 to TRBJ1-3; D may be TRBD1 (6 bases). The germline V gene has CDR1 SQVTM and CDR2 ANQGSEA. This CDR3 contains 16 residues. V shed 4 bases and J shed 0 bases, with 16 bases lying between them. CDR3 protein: CSVGTGIAASGNTIYF. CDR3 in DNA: TGCAGCGTTGGAACAGGGATCGCGGCCTCTGGAAACACCATATATTTT.

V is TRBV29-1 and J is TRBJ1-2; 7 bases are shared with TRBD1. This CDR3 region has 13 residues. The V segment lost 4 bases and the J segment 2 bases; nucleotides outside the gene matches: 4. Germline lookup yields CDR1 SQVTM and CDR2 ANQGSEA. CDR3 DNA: TGCAGCGTTGTGGGACAGCGAAACTATGGCTACACCTTC. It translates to CSVVGQRNYGYTF.

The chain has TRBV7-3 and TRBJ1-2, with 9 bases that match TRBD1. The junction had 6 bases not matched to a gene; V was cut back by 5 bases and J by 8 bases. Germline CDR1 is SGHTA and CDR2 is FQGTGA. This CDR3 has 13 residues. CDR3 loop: CASSAGQGMGYTF. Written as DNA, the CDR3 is TGTGCCAGCAGCGCAGGACAGGGGATGGGCTACACCTTC.

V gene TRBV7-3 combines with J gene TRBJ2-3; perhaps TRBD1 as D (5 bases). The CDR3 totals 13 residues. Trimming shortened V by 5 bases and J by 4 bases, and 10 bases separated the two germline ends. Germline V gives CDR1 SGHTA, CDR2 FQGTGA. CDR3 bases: TGTGCCAGCAGCATTCAGGGTGCAGATACGCAGTATTTT. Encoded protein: CASSIQGADTQYF.

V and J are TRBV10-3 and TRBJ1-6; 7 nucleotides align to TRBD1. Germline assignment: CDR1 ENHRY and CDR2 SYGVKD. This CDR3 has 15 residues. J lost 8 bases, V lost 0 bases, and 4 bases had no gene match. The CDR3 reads CAISESTQGDSPLHF. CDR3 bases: TGTGCCATCAGTGAGTCGACTCAGGGGGATTCACCCCTCCACTTT.

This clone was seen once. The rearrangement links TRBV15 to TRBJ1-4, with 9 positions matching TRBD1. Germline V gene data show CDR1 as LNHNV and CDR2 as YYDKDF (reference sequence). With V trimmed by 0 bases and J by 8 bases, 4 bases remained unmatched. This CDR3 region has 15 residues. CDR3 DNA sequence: TGTGCCACCAGCAGAGAGGACAGGGGTGGGGAAAAACTGTTTTTT. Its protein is CATSREDRGGEKLFF.

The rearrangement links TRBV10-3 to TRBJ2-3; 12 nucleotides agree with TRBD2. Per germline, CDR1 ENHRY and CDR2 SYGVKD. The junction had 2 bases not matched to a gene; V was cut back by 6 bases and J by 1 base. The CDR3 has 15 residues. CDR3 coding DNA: TGTGCCATCAGCCGACTAGCGGGAGGCACAGATACGCAGTATTTT. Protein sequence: CAISRLAGGTDTQYF.

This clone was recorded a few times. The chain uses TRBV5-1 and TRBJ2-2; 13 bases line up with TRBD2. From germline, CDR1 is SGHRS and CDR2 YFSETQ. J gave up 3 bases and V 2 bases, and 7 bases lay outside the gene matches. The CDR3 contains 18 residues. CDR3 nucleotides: TGCGCCAGCAGCTTAAGGACTAGCGGGGGCCCTCACACCGGGGAGCTGTTTTTT. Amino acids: CASSLRTSGGPHTGELFF.

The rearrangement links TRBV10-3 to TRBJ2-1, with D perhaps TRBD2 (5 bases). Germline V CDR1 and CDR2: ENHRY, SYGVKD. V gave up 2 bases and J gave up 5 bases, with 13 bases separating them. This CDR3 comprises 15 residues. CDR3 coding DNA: TGTGCCATCAGTGAGACTGCGCTCGGGGACAATGAGCAGTTCTTC. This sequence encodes CAISETALGDNEQFF.

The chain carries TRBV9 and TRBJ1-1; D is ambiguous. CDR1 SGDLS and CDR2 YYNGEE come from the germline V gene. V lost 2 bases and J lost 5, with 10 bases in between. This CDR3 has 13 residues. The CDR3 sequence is CASSVRERTEAFF. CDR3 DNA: TGTGCCAGCAGCGTCCGGGAGAGGACTGAAGCTTTCTTT.

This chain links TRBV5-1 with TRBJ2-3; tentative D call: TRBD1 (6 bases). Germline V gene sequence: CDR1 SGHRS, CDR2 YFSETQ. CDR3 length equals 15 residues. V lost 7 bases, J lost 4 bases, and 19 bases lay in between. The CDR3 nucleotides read TGCGCCAGCTCCCAGGGGCAGGGTTACTCAGATACGCAGTATTTT. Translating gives CASSQGQGYSDTQYF.

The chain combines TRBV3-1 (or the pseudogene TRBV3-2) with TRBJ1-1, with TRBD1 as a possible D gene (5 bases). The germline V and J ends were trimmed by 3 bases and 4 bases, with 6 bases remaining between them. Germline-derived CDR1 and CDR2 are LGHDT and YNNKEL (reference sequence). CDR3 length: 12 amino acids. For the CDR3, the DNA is TGTGCCAGCAGCCAGGGGGGCACTGAAGCTTTCTTT. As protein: CASSQGGTEAFF.

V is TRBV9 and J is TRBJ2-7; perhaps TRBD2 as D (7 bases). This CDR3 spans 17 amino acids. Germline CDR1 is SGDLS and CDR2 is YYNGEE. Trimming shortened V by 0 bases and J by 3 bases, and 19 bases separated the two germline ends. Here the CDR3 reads CASSVVSWGGGDYEQYF. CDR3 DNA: TGTGCCAGCAGCGTAGTTTCATGGGGCGGGGGCGACTACGAGCAGTACTTC.